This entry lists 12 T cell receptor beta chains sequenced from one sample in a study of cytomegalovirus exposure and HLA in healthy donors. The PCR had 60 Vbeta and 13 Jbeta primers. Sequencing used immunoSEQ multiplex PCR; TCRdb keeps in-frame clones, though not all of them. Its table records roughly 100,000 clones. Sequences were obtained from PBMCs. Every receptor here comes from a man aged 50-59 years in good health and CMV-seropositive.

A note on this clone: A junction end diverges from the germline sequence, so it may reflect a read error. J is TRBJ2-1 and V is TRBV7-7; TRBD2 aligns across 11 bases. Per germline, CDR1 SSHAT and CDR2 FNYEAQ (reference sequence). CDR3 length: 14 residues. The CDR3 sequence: CASSLGTSGGEQFF. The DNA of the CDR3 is TGTGCTAGCAGCCTTGGGACTAGCGGAGGTGAGCAGTTCTTC.

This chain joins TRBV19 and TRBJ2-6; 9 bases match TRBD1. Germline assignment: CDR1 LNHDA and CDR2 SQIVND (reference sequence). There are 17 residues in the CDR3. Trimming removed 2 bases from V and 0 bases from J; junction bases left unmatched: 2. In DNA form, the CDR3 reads TGTGCCAGTAGTATACCGGGACAGGGCTCTGGGGCCAACGTCCTGACTTTC. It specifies CASSIPGQGSGANVLTF.

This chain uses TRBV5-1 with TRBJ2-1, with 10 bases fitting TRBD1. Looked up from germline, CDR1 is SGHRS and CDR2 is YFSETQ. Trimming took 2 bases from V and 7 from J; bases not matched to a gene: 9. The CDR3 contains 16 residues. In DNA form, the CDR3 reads TGCGCCAGCAGCTTTAGGACAGGGGGTATAGGGAATGAGCAGTTCTTC. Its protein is CASSFRTGGIGNEQFF.

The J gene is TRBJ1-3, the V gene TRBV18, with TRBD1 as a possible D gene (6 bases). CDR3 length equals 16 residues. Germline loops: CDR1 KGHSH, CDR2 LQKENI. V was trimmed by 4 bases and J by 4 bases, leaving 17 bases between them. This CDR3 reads CASSLDSRGIGNTIYF. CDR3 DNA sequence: TGTGCCAGCTCACTGGACAGTCGGGGAATCGGAAACACCATATATTTT.

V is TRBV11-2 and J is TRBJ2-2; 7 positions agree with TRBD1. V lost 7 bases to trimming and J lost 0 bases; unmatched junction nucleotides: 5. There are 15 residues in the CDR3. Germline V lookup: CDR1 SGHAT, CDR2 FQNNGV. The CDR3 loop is CASIITGANTGELFF. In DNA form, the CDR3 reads TGTGCCAGCATCATTACAGGGGCGAACACCGGGGAGCTGTTTTTT.

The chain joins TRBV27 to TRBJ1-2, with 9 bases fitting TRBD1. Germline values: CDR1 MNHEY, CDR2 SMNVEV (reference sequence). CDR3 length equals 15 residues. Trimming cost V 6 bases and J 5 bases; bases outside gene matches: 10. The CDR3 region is CASRPSGTGWYGYTF. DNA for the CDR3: TGTGCCAGCAGACCCTCCGGGACAGGGTGGTATGGCTACACCTTC.

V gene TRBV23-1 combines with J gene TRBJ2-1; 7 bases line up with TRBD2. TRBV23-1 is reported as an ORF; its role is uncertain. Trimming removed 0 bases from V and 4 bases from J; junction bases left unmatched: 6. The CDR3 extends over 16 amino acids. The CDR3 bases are TGCGCCAGCAGTCAATCGATCCTAGCGGAGTACAATGAGCAGTTCTTC. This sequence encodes CASSQSILAEYNEQFF.

The CDR3 nucleotides are TGTGCCAGCAGCTCTGGATTATCCCTAGCGGGAGTGGGGGAGCTGTTTTTT. Translating it yields CASSSGLSLAGVGELFF. V usage is TRBV7-9 and J usage is TRBJ2-2, with 10 bases that match TRBD2. V was clipped by 4 bases and J by 8 bases; unmatched bases: 13. CDR3 size: 17 residues. Germline CDR1 reads SEHNR; CDR2 reads FQNEAQ (reference sequence).

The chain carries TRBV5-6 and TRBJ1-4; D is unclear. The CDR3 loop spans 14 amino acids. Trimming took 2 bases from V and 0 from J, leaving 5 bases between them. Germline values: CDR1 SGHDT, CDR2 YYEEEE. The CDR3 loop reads CASSFSATNEKLFF. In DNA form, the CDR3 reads TGTGCCAGCAGCTTTTCAGCAACTAATGAAAAACTGTTTTTT.

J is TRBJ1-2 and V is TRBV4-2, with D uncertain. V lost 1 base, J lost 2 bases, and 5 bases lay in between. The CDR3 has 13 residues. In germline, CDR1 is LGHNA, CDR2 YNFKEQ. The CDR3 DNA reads TGTGCCAGCAGCCAAGGTGGCAACTATGGCTACACCTTC. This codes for CASSQGGNYGYTF.

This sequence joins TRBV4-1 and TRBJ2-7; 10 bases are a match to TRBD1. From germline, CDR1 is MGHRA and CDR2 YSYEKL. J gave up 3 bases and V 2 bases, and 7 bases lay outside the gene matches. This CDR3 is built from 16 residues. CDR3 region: CASSQSGQGDFYEQYF. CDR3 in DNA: TGCGCCAGCAGCCAATCTGGACAGGGGGATTTCTACGAGCAGTACTTC.

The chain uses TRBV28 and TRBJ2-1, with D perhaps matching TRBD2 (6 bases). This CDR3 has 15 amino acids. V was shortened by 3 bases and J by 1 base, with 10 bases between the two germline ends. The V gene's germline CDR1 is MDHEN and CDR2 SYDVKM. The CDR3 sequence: CASSLESGSYNEQFF. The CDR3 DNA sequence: TGTGCCAGCAGTTTGGAGAGCGGGTCCTACAATGAGCAGTTCTTC.